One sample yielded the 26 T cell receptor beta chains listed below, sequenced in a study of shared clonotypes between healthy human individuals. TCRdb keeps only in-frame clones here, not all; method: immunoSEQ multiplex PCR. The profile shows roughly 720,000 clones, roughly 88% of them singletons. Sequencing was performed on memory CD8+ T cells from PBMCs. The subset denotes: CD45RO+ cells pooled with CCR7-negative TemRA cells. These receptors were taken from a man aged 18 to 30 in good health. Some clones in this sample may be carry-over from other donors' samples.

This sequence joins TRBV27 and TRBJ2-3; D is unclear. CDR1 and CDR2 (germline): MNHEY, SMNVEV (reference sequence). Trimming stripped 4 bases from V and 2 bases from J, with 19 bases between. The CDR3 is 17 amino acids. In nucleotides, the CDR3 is TGTGCCAGCAGTTCTCGGAAGAGCGAGGTGCCCACAGATACGCAGTATTTT. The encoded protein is CASSSRKSEVPTDTQYF.

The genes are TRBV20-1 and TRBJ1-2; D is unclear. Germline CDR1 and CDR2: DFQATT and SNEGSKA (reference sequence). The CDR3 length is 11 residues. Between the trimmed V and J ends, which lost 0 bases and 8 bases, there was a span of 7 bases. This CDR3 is CSAREYGGYTF. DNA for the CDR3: TGCAGTGCTAGAGAGTACGGCGGCTACACCTTC.

CDR3 nucleotides: TGCGCCAGCAGCCTAACAGCGGACTCCTACAATGAGCAGTTCTTC. It encodes CASSLTADSYNEQFF. J is TRBJ2-1 and V is TRBV5-1; TRBD2 is a possible D gene (5 bases). The CDR3 spans 15 residues. Germline V gene lookup returns CDR1 SGHRS and CDR2 YFSETQ. V lost 4 bases to trimming and J lost 0 bases, with 11 bases between them.

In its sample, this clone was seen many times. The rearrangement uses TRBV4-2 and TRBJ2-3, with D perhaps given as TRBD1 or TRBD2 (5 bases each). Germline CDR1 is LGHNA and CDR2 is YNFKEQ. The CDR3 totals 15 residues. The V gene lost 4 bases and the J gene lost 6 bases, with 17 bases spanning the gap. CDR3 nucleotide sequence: TGTGCCAGCAGCCCGGGGACCCCCGCATTCGATACGCAGTATTTT. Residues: CASSPGTPAFDTQYF.

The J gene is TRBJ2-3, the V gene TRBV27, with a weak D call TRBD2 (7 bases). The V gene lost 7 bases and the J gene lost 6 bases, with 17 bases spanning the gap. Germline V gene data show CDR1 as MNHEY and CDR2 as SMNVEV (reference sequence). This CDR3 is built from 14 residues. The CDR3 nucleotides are TGTGCCAGCACCCCGGGGGGCGCCGGGGATACGCAGTATTTT. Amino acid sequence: CASTPGGAGDTQYF.

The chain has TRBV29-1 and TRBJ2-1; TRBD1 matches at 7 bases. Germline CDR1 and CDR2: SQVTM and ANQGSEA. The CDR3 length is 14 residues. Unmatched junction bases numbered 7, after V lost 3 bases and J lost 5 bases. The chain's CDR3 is CSVDGNRGHNEQFF. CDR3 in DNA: TGCAGCGTTGACGGAAACAGGGGACACAATGAGCAGTTCTTC.

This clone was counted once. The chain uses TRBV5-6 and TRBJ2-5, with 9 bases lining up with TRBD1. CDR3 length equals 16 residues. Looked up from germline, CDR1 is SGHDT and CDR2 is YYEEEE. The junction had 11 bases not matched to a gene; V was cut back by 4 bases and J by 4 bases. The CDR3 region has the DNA TGTGCCAGCAGCCGCCGTGGGACAGGGCGCGGAGAGACCCAGTACTTC. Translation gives CASSRRGTGRGETQYF.

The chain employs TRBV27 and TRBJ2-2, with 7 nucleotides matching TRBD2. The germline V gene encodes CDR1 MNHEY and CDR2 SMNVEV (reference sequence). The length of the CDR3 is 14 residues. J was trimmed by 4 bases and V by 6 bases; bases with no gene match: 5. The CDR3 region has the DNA TGTGCCAGCAGCCCCCGGGAGGCCACCGGGGAGCTGTTTTTT. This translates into CASSPREATGELFF.

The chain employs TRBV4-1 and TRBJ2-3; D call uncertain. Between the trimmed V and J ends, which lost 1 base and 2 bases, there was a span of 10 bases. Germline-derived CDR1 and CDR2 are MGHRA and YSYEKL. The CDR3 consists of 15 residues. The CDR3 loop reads CASSQVGLNTDTQYF. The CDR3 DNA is TGCGCCAGCAGCCAAGTCGGGCTAAACACAGATACGCAGTATTTT.

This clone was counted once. As DNA, the CDR3 is TGTGCCAGCGCGGATGGAGATACGCAGTATTTT. This translates into CASADGDTQYF. The chain recombines TRBV9 with TRBJ2-3; D is ambiguous. V was shortened by 7 bases and J by 5 bases, with 8 bases between the two germline ends. This CDR3 comprises 11 residues. Looked up from germline, CDR1 is SGDLS and CDR2 is YYNGEE.

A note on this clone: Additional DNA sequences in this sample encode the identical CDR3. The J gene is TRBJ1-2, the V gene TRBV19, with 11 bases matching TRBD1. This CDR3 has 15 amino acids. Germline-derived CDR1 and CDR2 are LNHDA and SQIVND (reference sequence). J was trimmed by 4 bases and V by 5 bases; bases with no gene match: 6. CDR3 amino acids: CASSSRTGGFYGYTF. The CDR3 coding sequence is TGTGCCAGTAGTTCCCGGACAGGGGGCTTCTATGGCTACACCTTC.

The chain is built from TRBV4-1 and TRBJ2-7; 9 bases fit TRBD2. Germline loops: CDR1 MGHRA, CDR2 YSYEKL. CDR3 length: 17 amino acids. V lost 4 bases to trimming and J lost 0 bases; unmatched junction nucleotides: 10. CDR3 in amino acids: CASSLYLSTSGSYEQYF. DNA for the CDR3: TGCGCCAGCAGCCTCTATTTATCGACTAGCGGCTCCTACGAGCAGTACTTC.

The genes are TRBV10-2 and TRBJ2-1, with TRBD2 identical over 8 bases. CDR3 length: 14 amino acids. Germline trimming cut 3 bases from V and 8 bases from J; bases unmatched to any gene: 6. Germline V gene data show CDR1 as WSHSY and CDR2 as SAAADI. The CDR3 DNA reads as TGCGCCAGCAGTGATGGCGGGAGGAGCGATGAGCAGTTCTTC. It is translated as CASSDGGRSDEQFF.

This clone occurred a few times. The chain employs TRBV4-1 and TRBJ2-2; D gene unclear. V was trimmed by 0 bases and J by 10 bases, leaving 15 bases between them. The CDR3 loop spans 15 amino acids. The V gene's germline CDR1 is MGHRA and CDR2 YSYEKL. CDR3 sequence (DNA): TGCGCCAGCAGCCAAGATCCGGCCAGTTCGATGGAGCTGTTTTTT. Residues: CASSQDPASSMELFF.

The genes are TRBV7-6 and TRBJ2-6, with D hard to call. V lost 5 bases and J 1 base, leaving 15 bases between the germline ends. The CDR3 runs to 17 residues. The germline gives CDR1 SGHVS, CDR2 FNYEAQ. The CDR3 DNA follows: TGTGCCAGCAGCCGACTTCGGCCGCTGTCTGGGGCCAACGTCCTGACTTTC. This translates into CASSRLRPLSGANVLTF.

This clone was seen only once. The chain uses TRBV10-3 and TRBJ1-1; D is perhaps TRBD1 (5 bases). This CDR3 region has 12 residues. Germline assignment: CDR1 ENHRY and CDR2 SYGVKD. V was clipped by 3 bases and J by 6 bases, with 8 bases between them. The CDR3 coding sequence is TGTGCCATCAGTGACCGGGACCCTGAAGCTTTCTTT. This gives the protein CAISDRDPEAFF.

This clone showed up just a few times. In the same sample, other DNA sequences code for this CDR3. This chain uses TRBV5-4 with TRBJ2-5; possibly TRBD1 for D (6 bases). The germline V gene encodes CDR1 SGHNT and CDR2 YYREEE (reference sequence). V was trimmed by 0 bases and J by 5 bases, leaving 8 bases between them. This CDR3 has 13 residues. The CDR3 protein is CASSLGRGETQYF. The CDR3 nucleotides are TGTGCCAGCAGCTTGGGAAGGGGGGAGACCCAGTACTTC.

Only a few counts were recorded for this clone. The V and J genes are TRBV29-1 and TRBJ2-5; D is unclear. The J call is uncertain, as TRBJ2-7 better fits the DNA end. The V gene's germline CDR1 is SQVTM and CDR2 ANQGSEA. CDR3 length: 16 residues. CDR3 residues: CSVEASVGGQRYEQYF. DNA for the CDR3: TGCAGCGTTGAAGCCTCCGTAGGTGGGCAACGCTACGAGCAGTACTTC.

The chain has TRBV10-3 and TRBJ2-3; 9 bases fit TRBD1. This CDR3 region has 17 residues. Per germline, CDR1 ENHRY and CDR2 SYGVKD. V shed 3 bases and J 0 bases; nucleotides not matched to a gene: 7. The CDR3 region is CAISDSAGTGSTDTQYF. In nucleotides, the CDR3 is TGTGCCATCAGTGACTCCGCCGGGACAGGGAGCACAGATACGCAGTATTTT.

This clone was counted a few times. The CDR3 bases are TGTGCCAGCAGCGGATCGACAACTAGCGATAGCTCCTACGAGCAGTACTTC. Amino acids: CASSGSTTSDSSYEQYF. V and J are TRBV13 and TRBJ2-7, with 7 nucleotides matching TRBD2. The CDR3 totals 17 residues. The germline V gene encodes CDR1 PRHDT and CDR2 FYEKMQ (reference sequence). The V and J ends lost 5 bases and 0 bases, in that order; junction bases with no gene match: 13.

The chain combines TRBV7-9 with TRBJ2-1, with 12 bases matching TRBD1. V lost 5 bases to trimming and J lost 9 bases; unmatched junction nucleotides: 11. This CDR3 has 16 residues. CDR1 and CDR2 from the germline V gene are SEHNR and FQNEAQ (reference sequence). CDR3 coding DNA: TGTGCCAGCAGCCCATTACCGGGACAGGGGGCCATTGAGCAGTTCTTC. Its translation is CASSPLPGQGAIEQFF.

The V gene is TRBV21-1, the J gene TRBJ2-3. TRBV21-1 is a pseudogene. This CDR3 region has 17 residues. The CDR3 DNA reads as TGTGCCAGCAGCAAACTAGGGCGGTACTCGAGCACAGATACGCAGTATTTT. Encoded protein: CASSKLGRYSSTDTQYF.

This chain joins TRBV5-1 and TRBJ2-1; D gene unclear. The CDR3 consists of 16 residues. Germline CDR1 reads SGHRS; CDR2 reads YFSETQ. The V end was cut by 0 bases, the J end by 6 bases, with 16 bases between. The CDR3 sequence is CASSLAKSAVTNEQFF. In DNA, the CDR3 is TGCGCCAGCAGCTTGGCCAAGAGCGCCGTGACCAATGAGCAGTTCTTC.

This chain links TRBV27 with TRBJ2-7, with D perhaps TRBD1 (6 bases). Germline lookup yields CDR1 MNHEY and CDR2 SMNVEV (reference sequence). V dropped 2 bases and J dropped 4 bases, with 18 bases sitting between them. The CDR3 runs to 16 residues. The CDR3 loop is CASSLAGKGQGYEQYF. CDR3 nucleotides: TGTGCCAGCAGTTTAGCCGGAAAGGGGCAGGGGTACGAGCAGTACTTC.

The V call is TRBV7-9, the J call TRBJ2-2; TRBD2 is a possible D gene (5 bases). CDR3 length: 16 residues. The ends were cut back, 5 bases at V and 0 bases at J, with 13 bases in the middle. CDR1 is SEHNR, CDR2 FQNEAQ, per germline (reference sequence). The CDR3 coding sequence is TGTGCCAGCAGCCCGGGGATACCCGCGAACACCGGGGAGCTGTTTTTT. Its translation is CASSPGIPANTGELFF.

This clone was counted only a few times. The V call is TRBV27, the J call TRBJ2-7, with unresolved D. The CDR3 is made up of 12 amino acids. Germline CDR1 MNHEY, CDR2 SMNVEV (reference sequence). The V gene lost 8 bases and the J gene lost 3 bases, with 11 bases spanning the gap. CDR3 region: CASGTALYEQYF. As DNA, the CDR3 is TGTGCCAGCGGAACAGCCCTCTACGAGCAGTACTTC.